This TCR beta chain was sequenced during a study of blood T cell repertoires in COVID-19. Study summary: Both acute and convalescent COVID-19 samples were obtained from the United States, Italy and Spain.

Original data processing: Nucleated cell counts were estimated from reference gene primer amplification. The method was immunoSEQ multiplex PCR; TCRdb's version includes in-frame clones alone and lacks a portion of them. V, J and clone size are those of that table, while D and trimming were read from the DNA. The repertoire includes about 140,000 clones, around 80% of them detected once, and around 13% sits in the top ten. The length of the CDR3 is 16 residues. Germline CDR1 reads LGHDT; CDR2 reads YNNKEL (reference sequence). Trimming cost V 1 base and J 6 bases; bases outside gene matches: 7. This TCR was sampled from a man older than 75 with acute or convalescent COVID-19. The chain employs TRBV3-1 (or the pseudogene TRBV3-2) and TRBJ2-4; TRBD1 agrees at 9 bases. The sequenced sample consisted of peripheral blood. CDR3 DNA sequence: TGTGCCAGCAGCCAAGGCTGGACAGGGGCGGGAAACATTCAGTACTTC. Translating it yields CASSQGWTGAGNIQYF.